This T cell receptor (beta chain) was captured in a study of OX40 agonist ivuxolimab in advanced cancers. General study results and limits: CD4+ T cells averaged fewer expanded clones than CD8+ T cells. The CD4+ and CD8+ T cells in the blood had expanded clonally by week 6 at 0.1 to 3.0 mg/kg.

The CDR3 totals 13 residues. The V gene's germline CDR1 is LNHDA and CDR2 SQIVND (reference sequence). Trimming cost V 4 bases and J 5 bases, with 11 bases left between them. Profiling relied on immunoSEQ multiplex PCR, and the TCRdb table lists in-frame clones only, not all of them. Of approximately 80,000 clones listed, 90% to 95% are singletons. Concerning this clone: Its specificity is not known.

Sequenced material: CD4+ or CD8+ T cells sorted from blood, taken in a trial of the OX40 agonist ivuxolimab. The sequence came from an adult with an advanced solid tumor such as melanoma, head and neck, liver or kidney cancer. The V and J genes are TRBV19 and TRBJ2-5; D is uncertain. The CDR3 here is CASSTVRHETQYF. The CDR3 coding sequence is TGTGCCAGTAGTACCGTGAGGCACGAGACCCAGTACTTC.